The T cell receptor beta chain under discussion was sequenced for a study of neurological immune-mediated disorders. This clonotype has only a few counts. A single record per CDR3 protein comes from TCRdb applying MiXCR to the 5' RACE reads. There are 70,000 to 75,000 distinct CDR3 sequences in the sample; around 13% occur only once, and about 4.6% lies in the top ten. V was pared by 5 bases and J by 2 bases, with 15 bases between. This CDR3 is built from 16 residues. CDR1 and CDR2 (germline): SGHAT, FQNNGV. Time point given: longitudinal time-point 1 (baseline). Specimen: PBMCs. This TCR was recovered from a female donor with HTLV-1-associated myelopathy (HAM/TSP). This rearrangement joins TRBV11-2 to TRBJ2-2; D tentatively reads TRBD1 or TRBD2 (6 bases each). The CDR3 here is CASSHHWGANTGELFF. CDR3 DNA: TGTGCCAGCAGCCACCACTGGGGGGCCAACACCGGGGAGCTGTTTTTT.